These 21 T cell receptor beta chains were all obtained from the same sample, sequenced in a study of blood T cell repertoires in COVID-19. Libraries were prepared by immunoSEQ multiplex PCR; TCRdb keeps only in-frame clonotypes and omits some of them. The profile shows around 210,000 clones, around 80% of them singletons. Specimen: peripheral blood. The source of these receptors is a woman of 80 years or more with COVID-19, enrolled during active disease.

This clone was seen just once. This chain joins TRBV7-3 and TRBJ2-2, with 7 bases that match TRBD2. V was pared by 4 bases and J by 4 bases, with 6 bases of the junction left unmatched. Germline V CDR1 and CDR2: SGHTA, FQGTGA. The CDR3 has 15 residues. In nucleotides, the CDR3 is TGTGCCAGCAGCTCCGCCGGGACTACCACCGGGGAGCTGTTTTTT. This gives the protein CASSSAGTTTGELFF. Full variable domain (remainder filled in from reference TRBV7-3 and TRBJ2-2): GAGVSQTPSNKVTEKGKYVELRCDPISGHTALYWYRQSLGQGPEFLIYFQGTGAADDSGLPNDRFFAVRPEGSVSTLKIQRTERGDSAVYLCASSSAGTTTGELFFGEGSRLTVL.

The chain links TRBV6-5 to TRBJ2-7, with 9 bases lining up with TRBD1. The germline gives CDR1 MNHEY, CDR2 SVGAGI. This CDR3 is built from 14 residues. V was pared by 7 bases and J by 8 bases, with 12 bases of the junction left unmatched. The CDR3 DNA sequence: TGTGCCAGCACCGCCGGGACAGGGATCGTCCAGCAGTACTTC. Translated: CASTAGTGIVQQYF.

V and J are TRBV7-9 and TRBJ1-2, with a weak D call TRBD1 (6 bases). Deletions cut 4 bases from V and 8 bases from J, with 14 bases between. The CDR3 is 13 amino acids. The V gene's germline CDR1 is SEHNR and CDR2 FQNEAQ (reference sequence). The CDR3 coding sequence is TGTGCCAGCAGCTCTACAGGGCCCGGCGGCTACACCTTC. This sequence encodes CASSSTGPGGYTF.

This clone was picked up a small number of times. The chain is built from TRBV6-5 and TRBJ1-6; possible D gene TRBD1, 6 bases. The ends were cut back, 5 bases at V and 8 bases at J, with 10 bases in the middle. The CDR3 covers 13 residues. CDR1 and CDR2 from the germline V gene are MNHEY and SVGAGI. The CDR3 loop is CASSNAGDSPLHF. In DNA, the CDR3 is TGTGCCAGCAGTAACGCAGGGGATTCACCCCTCCACTTT.

The chain links TRBV9 to TRBJ1-1; weak D call: TRBD1 (6 bases). Germline assignment: CDR1 SGDLS and CDR2 YYNGEE. This CDR3 is 14 amino acids long. With 3 bases removed from V and 4 bases from J, the gap between germline ends came to 13 bases. The CDR3 DNA reads TGTGCCAGCAGCGCCAATACCAGGGGCACTGAAGCTTTCTTT. It translates to CASSANTRGTEAFF.

The J gene is TRBJ2-7, the V gene TRBV27; 8 positions match TRBD2. CDR1 is MNHEY, CDR2 SMNVEV, per germline (reference sequence). The CDR3 totals 15 residues. V lost 3 bases, J lost 4 bases, and 8 bases stayed unmatched. DNA for the CDR3: TGTGCCAGCAGTTTTTCCCAGCGGGGGCCATACGAGCAGTACTTC. It encodes CASSFSQRGPYEQYF.

The chain carries TRBV19 and TRBJ1-3, with D maybe TRBD1 (5 bases). Per the germline V gene, CDR1 is LNHDA and CDR2 is SQIVND (reference sequence). The CDR3 length is 15 residues. V gave up 8 bases and J gave up 8 bases, with 22 bases separating them. CDR3 nucleotide sequence: TGTGCCAGTGCGCCCTCCCGCAGGGCGGCGGACACCATATATTTT. Protein: CASAPSRRAADTIYF.

The chain has TRBV19 and TRBJ1-1, with 7 bases fitting TRBD1. V lost 4 bases to trimming and J lost 7 bases; unmatched junction nucleotides: 6. The CDR3 totals 13 residues. Germline CDR1 and CDR2: LNHDA and SQIVND (reference sequence). The CDR3 here is CASSTDRAFEAFF. The CDR3, as DNA: TGTGCCAGTAGTACAGACAGGGCTTTTGAAGCTTTCTTT.

This sequence joins TRBV7-9 and TRBJ2-2; 7 nucleotides align to TRBD2. CDR1 is SEHNR and CDR2 is FQNEAQ in the germline V gene (reference sequence). Trimming removed 5 bases from V and 8 bases from J; junction bases left unmatched: 8. The CDR3 is 14 residues long. The CDR3 nucleotides read TGTGCCAGCAGCGAACGGGCGGGAGTAGGGGAGCTGTTTTTT. Its protein product is CASSERAGVGELFF.

This chain uses TRBV14 with TRBJ1-2; TRBD1 agrees at 9 bases. Germline CDR1 is SGHDN and CDR2 is FVKESK. The J segment lost 4 bases and the V segment lost 1 base, leaving 4 bases of the junction unmatched. The CDR3 totals 15 residues. CDR3 DNA: TGTGCCAGCAGCCAAGTGGGACAGGGTGGCTATGGCTACACCTTC. Its translation is CASSQVGQGGYGYTF.

This sequence joins TRBV3-1 (or the pseudogene TRBV3-2) and TRBJ1-2; maybe TRBD1 (5 bases). The CDR3 runs 13 residues. Germline V gene data show CDR1 as LGHDT and CDR2 as YNNKEL (reference sequence). With 4 bases removed from V and 4 bases from J, the gap between germline ends came to 10 bases. This CDR3 reads CASSPSDSYGYTF. The CDR3 DNA is TGTGCCAGCAGCCCGTCTGACAGCTATGGCTACACCTTC.

V is TRBV7-9 and J is TRBJ1-6; D is unclear. V shed 7 bases and J shed 7 bases, with 11 bases lying between them. The germline V gene has CDR1 SEHNR and CDR2 FQNEAQ (reference sequence). This CDR3 comprises 13 residues. CDR3 in DNA: TGTGCCAGCACCCCAGCGGGGAATTCACCCCTCCACTTT. Protein product: CASTPAGNSPLHF.

The DNA of the CDR3 is TGTGCCAGTAGTATGTGGTCTTCACACCTCTACGAGCAGTACTTC. This translates into CASSMWSSHLYEQYF. The chain joins TRBV19 to TRBJ2-7, with D hard to call. The CDR3 is made up of 15 amino acids. Trimming shortened V by 3 bases and J by 3 bases, and 15 bases separated the two germline ends. CDR1 and CDR2 from the germline V gene are LNHDA and SQIVND (reference sequence).

This clone was seen a handful of times. This chain links TRBV7-9 with TRBJ2-2; the D is unclear. Trimming cost V 4 bases and J 4 bases, with 10 bases left between them. Germline V gives CDR1 SEHNR, CDR2 FQNEAQ (reference sequence). This CDR3 is built from 14 residues. The CDR3 DNA reads TGTGCCAGCAGCTCCCGCGTAGCCACCGGGGAGCTGTTTTTT. Translated: CASSSRVATGELFF.

The V and J genes are TRBV28 and TRBJ2-6; 8 bases fit TRBD1. The CDR3 is 16 amino acids. Germline CDR1 reads MDHEN; CDR2 reads SYDVKM. J gave up 9 bases and V 5 bases, and 12 bases lay outside the gene matches. For the CDR3, the DNA is TGTGCCAGCAGTCCAAACCGGGGACAGGATGACAACGTCCTGACTTTC. The encoded protein is CASSPNRGQDDNVLTF.

The chain is built from TRBV9 and TRBJ1-3; D gene uncertain. The germline V gene encodes CDR1 SGDLS and CDR2 YYNGEE. The V end lost 4 bases, the J end lost 0 bases, and 14 bases lay between the germline ends. The CDR3 extends over 16 amino acids. CDR3 amino acids: CASSRWGADSGNTIYF. The DNA for the CDR3 is TGTGCCAGCAGCCGCTGGGGAGCCGACTCTGGAAACACCATATATTTT.

J is TRBJ1-5 and V is TRBV3-1 (or the pseudogene TRBV3-2), with a possible D match to TRBD1 (5 bases). Per the germline V gene, CDR1 is LGHDT and CDR2 is YNNKEL (reference sequence). Trimming took 0 bases from V and 2 from J, leaving 17 bases between them. This CDR3 is 18 amino acids long. CDR3 DNA sequence: TGTGCCAGCAGCCAAGATTGGCGGGGGGGTCTTGGCAATCAGCCCCAGCATTTT. It codes for CASSQDWRGGLGNQPQHF.

This clone showed up just a few times. The chain joins TRBV3-1 (or the pseudogene TRBV3-2) to TRBJ1-6, with D possibly matching TRBD1 (5 bases). The germline V gene encodes CDR1 LGHDT and CDR2 YNNKEL (reference sequence). The CDR3 spans 15 residues. V lost 3 bases to trimming and J lost 8 bases, with 14 bases between them. CDR3 loop: CASSQTWGGDSPLHF. Here the CDR3 DNA reads TGTGCCAGCAGCCAGACGTGGGGGGGAGATTCACCCCTCCACTTT.

This sequence joins TRBV19 and TRBJ1-2, with TRBD1 as a possible D gene (5 bases). The V gene lost 5 bases and the J gene lost 6 bases, with 16 bases spanning the gap. This CDR3 contains 14 residues. Germline V gene sequence: CDR1 LNHDA, CDR2 SQIVND (reference sequence). CDR3 DNA sequence: TGTGCCAGTAGTGCCCCAACCCAGGGCCATGGCTACACCTTC. It codes for CASSAPTQGHGYTF.

The V and J genes are TRBV9 and TRBJ2-1; 8 bases match TRBD2. Germline V gene sequence: CDR1 SGDLS, CDR2 YYNGEE. The CDR3 is made up of 13 amino acids. V was clipped by 6 bases and J by 10 bases; unmatched bases: 9. Written as DNA, the CDR3 is TGTGCCAGCACCCGGACTAGCTTGGGGGAGCAGTTCTTC. It is translated as CASTRTSLGEQFF.

The genes are TRBV7-2 and TRBJ2-7, with D maybe TRBD1 (6 bases). CDR3 size: 14 residues. CDR1 SGHTA and CDR2 FQGNSA come from the germline V gene. Between the trimmed V and J ends, which lost 4 bases and 4 bases, there was a span of 14 bases. In DNA, the CDR3 is TGTGCCAGCAGCTCCCCGAGCAGGGGTTACGAGCAGTACTTC. Translating it yields CASSSPSRGYEQYF. Full variable domain (missing parts from reference TRBV7-2 and TRBJ2-7): GAGVSQSPSNKVTEKGKDVELRCDPISGHTALYWYRQSLGQGLEFLIYFQGNSAPDKSGLPSDRFSAERTGGSVSTLTIQRTQQEDSAVYLCASSSPSRGYEQYFGPGTRLTVT.